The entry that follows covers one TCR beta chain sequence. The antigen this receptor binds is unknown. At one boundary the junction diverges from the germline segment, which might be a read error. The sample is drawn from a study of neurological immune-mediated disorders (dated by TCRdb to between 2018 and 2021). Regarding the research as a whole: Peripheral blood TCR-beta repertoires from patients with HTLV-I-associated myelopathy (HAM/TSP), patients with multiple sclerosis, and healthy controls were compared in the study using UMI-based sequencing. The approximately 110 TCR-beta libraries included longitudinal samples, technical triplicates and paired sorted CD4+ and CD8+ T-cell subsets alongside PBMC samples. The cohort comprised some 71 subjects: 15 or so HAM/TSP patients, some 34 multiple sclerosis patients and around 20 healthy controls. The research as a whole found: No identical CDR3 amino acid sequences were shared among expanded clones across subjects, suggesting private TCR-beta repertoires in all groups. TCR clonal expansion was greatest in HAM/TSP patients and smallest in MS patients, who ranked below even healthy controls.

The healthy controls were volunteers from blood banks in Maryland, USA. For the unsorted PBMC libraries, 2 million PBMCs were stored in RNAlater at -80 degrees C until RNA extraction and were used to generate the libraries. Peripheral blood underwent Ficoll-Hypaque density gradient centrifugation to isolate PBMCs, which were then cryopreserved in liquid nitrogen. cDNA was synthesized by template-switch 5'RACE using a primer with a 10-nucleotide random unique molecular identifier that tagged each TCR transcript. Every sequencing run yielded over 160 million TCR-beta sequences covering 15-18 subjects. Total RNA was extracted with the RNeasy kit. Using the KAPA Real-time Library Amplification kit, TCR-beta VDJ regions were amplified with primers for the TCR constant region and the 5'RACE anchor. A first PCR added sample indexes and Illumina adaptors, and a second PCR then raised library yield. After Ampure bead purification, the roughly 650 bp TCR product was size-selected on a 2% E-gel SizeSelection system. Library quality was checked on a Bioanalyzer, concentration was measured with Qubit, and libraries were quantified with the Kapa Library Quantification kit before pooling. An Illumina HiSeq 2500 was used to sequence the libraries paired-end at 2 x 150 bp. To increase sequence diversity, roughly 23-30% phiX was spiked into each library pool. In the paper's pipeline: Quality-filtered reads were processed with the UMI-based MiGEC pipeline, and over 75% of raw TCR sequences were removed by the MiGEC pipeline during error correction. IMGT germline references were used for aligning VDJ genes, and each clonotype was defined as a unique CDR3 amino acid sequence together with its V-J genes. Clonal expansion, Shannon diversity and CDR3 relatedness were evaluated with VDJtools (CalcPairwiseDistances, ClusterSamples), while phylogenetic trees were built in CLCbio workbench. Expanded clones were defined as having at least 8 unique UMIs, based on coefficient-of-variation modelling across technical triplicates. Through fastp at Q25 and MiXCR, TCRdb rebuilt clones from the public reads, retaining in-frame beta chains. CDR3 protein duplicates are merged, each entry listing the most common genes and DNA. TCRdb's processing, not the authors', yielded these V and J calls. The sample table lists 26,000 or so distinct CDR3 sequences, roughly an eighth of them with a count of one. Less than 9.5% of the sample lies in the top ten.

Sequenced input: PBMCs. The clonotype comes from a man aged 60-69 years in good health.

CDR3 reads: CASILAGVTGSLYNEQFF. Here is the DNA: TGTGCCAGCATCTTGGCCGGCGTTACGGGATCCCTCTACAATGAGCAGTTCTTC. The rearrangement combines TRBV5-6 with TRBJ2-1; a tentative D call is TRBD2 (5 bases match). Reading the germline V gene gives CDR1 SGHDT and CDR2 YYEEEE. Its CDR3 holds 18 amino acids, cysteine through phenylalanine. The kept DNA is CDR3 alone, 54 bases in frame from the first base.